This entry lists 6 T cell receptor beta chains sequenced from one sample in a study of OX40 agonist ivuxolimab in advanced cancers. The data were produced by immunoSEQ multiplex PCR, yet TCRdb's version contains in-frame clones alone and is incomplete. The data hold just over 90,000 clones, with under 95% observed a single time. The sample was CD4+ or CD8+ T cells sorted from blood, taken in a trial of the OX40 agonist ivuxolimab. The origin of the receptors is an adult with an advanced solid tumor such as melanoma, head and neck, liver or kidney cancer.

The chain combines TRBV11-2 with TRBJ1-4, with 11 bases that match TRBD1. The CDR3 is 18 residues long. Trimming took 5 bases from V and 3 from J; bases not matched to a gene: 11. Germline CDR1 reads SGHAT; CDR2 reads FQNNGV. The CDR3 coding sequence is TGTGCCAGCAGCACTGAGCCGGGACAGGGGGATCCTAATGAAAAACTGTTTTTT. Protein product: CASSTEPGQGDPNEKLFF.

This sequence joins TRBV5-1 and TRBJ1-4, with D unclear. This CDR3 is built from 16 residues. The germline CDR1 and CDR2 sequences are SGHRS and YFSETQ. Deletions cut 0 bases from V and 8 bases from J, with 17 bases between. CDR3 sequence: CASSLVPGDVREKLFF. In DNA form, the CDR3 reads TGCGCCAGCAGCTTGGTTCCCGGGGATGTACGGGAAAAACTGTTTTTT.

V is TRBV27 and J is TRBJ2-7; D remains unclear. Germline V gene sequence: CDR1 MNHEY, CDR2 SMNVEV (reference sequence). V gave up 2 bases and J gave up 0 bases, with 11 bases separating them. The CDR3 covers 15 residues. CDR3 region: CASSLIFGRSYEQYF. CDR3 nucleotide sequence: TGTGCCAGCAGTTTAATATTCGGACGCTCCTACGAGCAGTACTTC.

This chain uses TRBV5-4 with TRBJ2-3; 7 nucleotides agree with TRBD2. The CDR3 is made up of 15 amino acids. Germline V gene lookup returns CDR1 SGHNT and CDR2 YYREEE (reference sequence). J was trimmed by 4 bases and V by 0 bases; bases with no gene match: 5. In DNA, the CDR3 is TGTGCCAGCAGCTTGGACGGGGGGAGCTCAGATACGCAGTATTTT. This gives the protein CASSLDGGSSDTQYF. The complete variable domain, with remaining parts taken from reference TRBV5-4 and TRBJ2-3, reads ETGVTQSPTHLIKTRGQQVTLRCSSQSGHNTVSWYQQALGQGPQFIFQYYREEENGRGNFPPRFSGLQFPNYSSELNVNALELDDSALYLCASSLDGGSSDTQYFGPGTRLTVL.

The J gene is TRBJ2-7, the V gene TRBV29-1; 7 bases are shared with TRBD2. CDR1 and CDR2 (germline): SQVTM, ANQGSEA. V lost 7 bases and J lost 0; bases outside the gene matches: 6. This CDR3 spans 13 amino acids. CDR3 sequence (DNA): TGCAGCGGCGGGGGAACCCACTCCTACGAGCAGTACTTC. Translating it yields CSGGGTHSYEQYF.

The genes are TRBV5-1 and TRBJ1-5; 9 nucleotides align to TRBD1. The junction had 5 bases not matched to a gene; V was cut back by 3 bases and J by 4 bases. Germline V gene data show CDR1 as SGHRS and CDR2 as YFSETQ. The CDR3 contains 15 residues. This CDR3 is CASSWTGDSNQPQHF. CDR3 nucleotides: TGCGCCAGCAGCTGGACAGGGGATTCGAATCAGCCCCAGCATTTT. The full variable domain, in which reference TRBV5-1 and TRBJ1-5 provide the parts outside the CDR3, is KAGVTQTPRYLIKTRGQQVTLSCSPISGHRSVSWYQQTPGQGLQFLFEYFSETQRNKGNFPGRFSGRQFSNSRSEMNVSTLELGDSALYLCASSWTGDSNQPQHFGDGTRLSIL.